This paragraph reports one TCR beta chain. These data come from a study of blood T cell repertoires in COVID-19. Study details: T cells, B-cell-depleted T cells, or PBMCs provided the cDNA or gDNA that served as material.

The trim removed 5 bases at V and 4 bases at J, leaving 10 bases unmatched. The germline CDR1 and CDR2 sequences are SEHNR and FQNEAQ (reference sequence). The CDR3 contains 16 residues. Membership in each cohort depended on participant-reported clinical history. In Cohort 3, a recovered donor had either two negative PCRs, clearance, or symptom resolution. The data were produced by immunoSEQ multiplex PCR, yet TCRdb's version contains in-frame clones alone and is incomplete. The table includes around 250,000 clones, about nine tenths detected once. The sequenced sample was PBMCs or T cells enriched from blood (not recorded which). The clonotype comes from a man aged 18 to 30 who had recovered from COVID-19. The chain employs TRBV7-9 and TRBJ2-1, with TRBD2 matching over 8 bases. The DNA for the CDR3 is TGTGCCAGCAGCCTAGTGAATAGCGGGATATACAATGAGCAGTTCTTC. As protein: CASSLVNSGIYNEQFF.